The 15 T cell receptor beta chains reported below all come from one sample, sequenced in a study of T cells in localized non-small cell lung cancer. Some clones are missing from TCRdb's copy, which holds only in-frame ones; the method was immunoSEQ multiplex PCR. This table holds 100,000 to 150,000 clones, roughly 90% found once. The sample here was peripheral blood, taken before any cancer treatment. Receptor source: an older female donor with stage I lung adenocarcinoma.

This clone was counted between two and nine times. The CDR3 region is CASSSEWGGGGYEQYF. The CDR3 DNA follows: TGTGCCAGCAGCTCAGAATGGGGGGGAGGTGGGTACGAGCAGTACTTC. The J gene is TRBJ2-7, the V gene TRBV11-2; 7 bases fit TRBD2. Germline trimming cut 4 bases from V and 4 bases from J; bases unmatched to any gene: 13. This CDR3 region has 16 residues. CDR1 SGHAT and CDR2 FQNNGV come from the germline V gene.

The chain carries TRBV2 and TRBJ2-1, with 8 bases aligning to TRBD2. The CDR3 covers 16 residues. With 8 bases clipped from V and 7 bases from J, the junction kept 16 bases outside the gene matches. From germline, CDR1 is SNHLY and CDR2 FYNNEI. This chain's CDR3 is CASRRVAGRIENEQFF. CDR3 in DNA: TGTGCCAGCCGTAGGGTAGCGGGACGAATAGAGAATGAGCAGTTCTTC.

This clone was observed once. CDR3 residues: CASSYPGRLNTEAFF. DNA for the CDR3: TGTGCCAGCAGTTACCCCGGACGGTTGAACACTGAAGCTTTCTTT. This sequence joins TRBV6-6 and TRBJ1-1; the D is unclear. The V gene lost 2 bases and the J gene lost 0 bases, with 10 bases spanning the gap. Germline loops: CDR1 MNHNY, CDR2 SVGAGI (reference sequence). The CDR3 loop spans 15 amino acids.

This sequence joins TRBV28 and TRBJ2-6; possible D gene TRBD2, 6 bases. Trimming pared 8 bases from V and 1 base from J, leaving 6 bases between. The germline gives CDR1 MDHEN, CDR2 SYDVKM. The CDR3 consists of 13 residues. This CDR3 reads CASRESGANVLTF. The CDR3 nucleotides are TGTGCCAGCCGGGAGTCTGGGGCCAACGTCCTGACTTTC.

The chain carries TRBV2 and TRBJ2-7; tentatively, D is TRBD2 (5 bases). CDR3 size: 13 residues. CDR1 is SNHLY, CDR2 FYNNEI, per germline. Deletions cut 4 bases from V and 10 bases from J, with 17 bases between. CDR3 protein: CASSVRDVFGQYF. Here the CDR3 DNA reads TGTGCCAGCAGTGTGAGGGATGTATTCGGTCAGTACTTC.

Only one count was recorded for this clone. In the same sample, other DNA sequences code for this CDR3. The CDR3 is CASSPGLTDTQYF. CDR3 sequence (DNA): TGTGCCAGCTCACCAGGTCTCACAGATACGCAGTATTTT. The chain joins TRBV18 to TRBJ2-3; D not resolved. The CDR3 runs 13 residues. Germline assignment: CDR1 KGHSH and CDR2 LQKENI. The V and J ends lost 2 bases and 2 bases respectively, with 5 bases between them.

The chain has TRBV28 and TRBJ2-5; the D gene is possibly TRBD2 (5 bases). CDR1 is MDHEN, CDR2 SYDVKM, per germline. CDR3 size: 15 residues. The V end lost 1 base, the J end lost 5 bases, and 14 bases lay between the germline ends. The CDR3 DNA is TGTGCCAGCAGTTTATCCGGGAAGGGTTCGGAGACCCAGTACTTC. This encodes CASSLSGKGSETQYF.

This clone occurred once. V gene TRBV10-1 combines with J gene TRBJ2-1, with D perhaps assigned TRBD1 or TRBD2 (5 bases each). Deletions cut 9 bases from V and 7 bases from J, with 37 bases between. This CDR3 has 20 amino acids. CDR1 is WNHNN and CDR2 is SYGVQD in the germline V gene (reference sequence). The CDR3, as DNA: TGCGCCAGAGGTGACGCTCGGGGACGGAATCAGGGCGCCCTTTGGAATGAGCAGTTCTTC. Protein: CARGDARGRNQGALWNEQFF.

Here the CDR3 DNA reads TGCGCCAGCAGCCATTGGACTAGCGGGAGCAGAGGGACCGGGGAGCTGTTTTTT. Translation gives CASSHWTSGSRGTGELFF. The chain links TRBV4-1 to TRBJ2-2, with TRBD2 identical over 13 bases. The junction had 9 bases not matched to a gene; V was cut back by 3 bases and J by 5 bases. The CDR3 spans 18 residues. Looked up from germline, CDR1 is MGHRA and CDR2 is YSYEKL.

V and J are TRBV15 and TRBJ1-1; no firm D call. Germline assignment: CDR1 LNHNV and CDR2 YYDKDF (reference sequence). V lost 1 base to trimming and J lost 6 bases, with 12 bases between them. The CDR3 is made up of 14 amino acids. CDR3 in amino acids: CATSRGESRPEAFF. In DNA form, the CDR3 reads TGTGCCACCAGCAGAGGCGAGTCCCGGCCTGAAGCTTTCTTT. Variable domain in full (rest from reference TRBV15 and TRBJ1-1): DAMVIQNPRYQVTQFGKPVTLSCSQTLNHNVMYWYQQKSSQAPKLLFHYYDKDFNNEADTPDNFQSRRPNTSFCFLDIRSPGLGDTAMYLCATSRGESRPEAFFGQGTRLTVV.

The chain carries TRBV5-1 and TRBJ2-5; 11 bases are a match to TRBD1. The V gene's germline CDR1 is SGHRS and CDR2 YFSETQ. This CDR3 contains 16 residues. Trimming at V came to 5 bases and at J to 0 bases, leaving 6 bases not matched to a gene. The CDR3 nucleotides are TGCGCCAGCAGTGGGGGGACAGGGGGTTACCAAGAGACCCAGTACTTC. Protein: CASSGGTGGYQETQYF.

This chain connects TRBV7-9 to TRBJ1-1; the match to TRBD1 covers 11 bases. J was trimmed by 5 bases and V by 5 bases; bases with no gene match: 4. The CDR3 covers 14 residues. Per the germline V gene, CDR1 is SEHNR and CDR2 is FQNEAQ (reference sequence). CDR3 DNA sequence: TGTGCCAGCAGCCATGGGACAGGGGGGACTGAAGCTTTCTTT. This codes for CASSHGTGGTEAFF. The full variable domain, rest sourced from reference TRBV7-9 and TRBJ1-1, is DTGVSQNPRHKITKRGQNVTFRCDPISEHNRLYWYRQTLGQGPEFLTYFQNEAQLEKSRLLSDRFSAERPKGSFSTLEIQRTEQGDSAMYLCASSHGTGGTEAFFGQGTRLTVV.

The chain links TRBV29-1 to TRBJ1-5; D is ambiguous. The CDR3 has 13 residues. Trimming shortened V by 4 bases and J by 2 bases, and 9 bases separated the two germline ends. The germline gives CDR1 SQVTM, CDR2 ANQGSEA. The CDR3 loop is CSVGPDGNQPQHF. The CDR3, as DNA: TGCAGCGTTGGCCCGGACGGCAATCAGCCCCAGCATTTT. Using reference TRBV29-1 and TRBJ1-5 for the parts outside the CDR3, the full variable domain is SAVISQKPSRDICQRGTSLTIQCQVDSQVTMMFWYRQQPGQSLTLIATANQGSEATYESGFVIDKFPISRPNLTFSTLTVSNMSPEDSSIYLCSVGPDGNQPQHFGDGTRLSIL.

This clone has a single count. The rearrangement uses TRBV5-4 and TRBJ1-4, with D tentatively TRBD1 (5 bases). The CDR3 totals 15 residues. V lost 5 bases to trimming and J lost 5 bases, with 16 bases between them. Germline V gene data show CDR1 as SGHNT and CDR2 as YYREEE (reference sequence). The DNA of the CDR3 is TGTGCCAGCAGTCCAAATTTGGGGGGGAATGAAAAACTGTTTTTT. This translates into CASSPNLGGNEKLFF.

This chain joins TRBV30 and TRBJ1-1; D is possibly TRBD1 (5 bases). Germline V gene data show CDR1 as GTSNPN and CDR2 as SVGIG (reference sequence). The germline V and J ends were trimmed by 5 bases and 9 bases, with 16 bases remaining between them. The CDR3 is made up of 12 amino acids. DNA for the CDR3: TGTGCCTGGCGTTCGACGGGGCTGAAAGCTTTCTTT. Its protein is CAWRSTGLKAFF.